This TCR beta chain derives from a study of OX40 agonist ivuxolimab in advanced cancers. At the level of the whole study: Ivuxolimab, which targeted the costimulatory receptor OX40 (CD134), was an agonistic, fully human IgG2 monoclonal antibody. Partial responses occurred in three dose-escalation patients, of whom one had hepatocellular carcinoma and two had cutaneous melanoma. Of the approximately 54 dose-escalation patients, hepatocellular carcinoma was present in about 20, melanoma in around 15, renal cell carcinoma in 9 and head and neck cancer in 9. The paper covers the monotherapy dose-escalation part of the phase I ivuxolimab trial, which included N ≈ 50 patients. The point of sequencing TCRbeta in the periphery was to test whether ivuxolimab changed TCR sequence diversity and drove clonal T-cell expansion. The dose-escalation cohort was about 86% male with a mean age of about 65 years, ranging from about 23 to 85. Intravenous ivuxolimab was administered to patients every 2 weeks at six dose levels: 0.01, 0.1, 0.3, 1.5, 3 and 10 mg/kg. Patients were allowed to have had prior anti-PD-1, anti-PD-L1 or anti-CTLA-4 therapy, and 30% to 50% of the dose-escalation patients had previously received checkpoint inhibitors.

Broader findings and caveats from the paper: Clonal expansion of both CD4+ and CD8+ blood T cells was observed from baseline to week 6 at doses 0.1 to 3.0 mg/kg. After ivuxolimab, CD8+ T cells had more expanded clones than CD4+ T cells on average. Which antigens the clonally expanded peripheral T cells were specific for was not determined. Partial responders in the 0.1-3.0 mg/kg groups had among the lowest normalized peripheral clonal expansion, especially among CD8+ T cells. Low levels of normalized T-cell clonal expansion were also seen in some patients who did not respond.

The trial excluded patients who had a history of autoimmune disease or who were on systemic immunosuppression. Peripheral blood for TCR sequencing was collected from all dose cohorts at baseline, on cycle 4 day 1, and on cycle 7 day 1. The samples were taken from a phase I, first-in-human, multicenter, open-label dose-escalation trial of ivuxolimab. Adults with locally advanced or metastatic head and neck squamous cell, hepatocellular, melanoma or renal cell carcinoma were enrolled in the trial. Before TCR sequencing, CD4+ and CD8+ T cells were separately sorted from peripheral blood. Genomic DNA was extracted from sorted cells for sequencing of the TCRbeta CDR3 region. The immunoSEQ Assay was used for sequencing of TCRbeta CDR3 regions. This is the immuneACCESS table as TCRdb keeps it, with only in-frame sequences that have V and J called. A part of the clones is gone; compared with another copy, unresolved V genes explain less than half, and the rest is unexplained. The sample has about 58,000 clones on record, approximately 78% of them singletons. Clones ranked in the top ten supply 0.75% of the sample.

From a lookup of the germline V gene, CDR1 and CDR2 are SGHNT and YENEEA. The cysteine opens and the phenylalanine closes a CDR3 of 15 amino acids. Only the CDR3 part of the read is kept: 45 bases, read in frame from the first base. Germline trimming: 8 bases from V, 1 base from J; junction bases outside gene matches: 7. Points on this clone: Its antigen is currently not known. Within one base of it there is no much larger clone, and no base qualities were kept.

This sample comprised CD4+ or CD8+ T cells sorted from blood, obtained in a trial of the OX40 agonist ivuxolimab. The rearrangement combines TRBV11-3 with TRBJ2-2, with 7 bases matching TRBD2. The clonotype originates from an adult with an advanced solid tumor such as melanoma, head and neck, liver or kidney cancer. CDR3 protein: CASYGGGQNTGELFF. The nucleotide sequence reads TGTGCCAGCTACGGGGGAGGGCAGAACACCGGGGAGCTGTTTTTT.